This T cell receptor beta chain was captured in a study of vaccination effects on CD4 cells after COVID-19. Overall study: Before any sequencing was done, the ViraFEST assay used viral peptide pools to expand antigen-specific CD4+ T cells. General study points: Late post-vaccination, clones induced by infection and those induced by vaccine underwent marked clonal contraction.

The CDR3 is made up of 13 amino acids. The V and J ends lost 5 bases and 5 bases respectively, with 12 bases between them. Only a few counts were recorded for this clone. Its antigen is as yet unknown. TCRdb's table, derived via immunoSEQ multiplex PCR, lists solely in-frame clones and lacks some. The repertoire consists of around 41,000 clones, with 82% occurring once and the leading ten covering less than 3%. Cells that had been cultured for approximately ten days were the source of isolated CD4+ T cells. The healthy vaccine recipients, who had no prior SARS-CoV-2 infection, showed negative nucleocapsid antibodies. Days 3 and 7 saw half the medium replaced with IL-2 medium.

Sequencing was performed on CD4+ T cells from PBMCs cultured without peptide, taken before COVID-19 vaccination. This chain links TRBV12-3 or TRBV12-4 with TRBJ1-1; D ambiguous. The TCR comes from a human donor who received a COVID-19 vaccine. The DNA for the CDR3 is TGTGCCAGCAGTGTACAAGGGTATACTGAAGCTTTCTTT. Protein product: CASSVQGYTEAFF.